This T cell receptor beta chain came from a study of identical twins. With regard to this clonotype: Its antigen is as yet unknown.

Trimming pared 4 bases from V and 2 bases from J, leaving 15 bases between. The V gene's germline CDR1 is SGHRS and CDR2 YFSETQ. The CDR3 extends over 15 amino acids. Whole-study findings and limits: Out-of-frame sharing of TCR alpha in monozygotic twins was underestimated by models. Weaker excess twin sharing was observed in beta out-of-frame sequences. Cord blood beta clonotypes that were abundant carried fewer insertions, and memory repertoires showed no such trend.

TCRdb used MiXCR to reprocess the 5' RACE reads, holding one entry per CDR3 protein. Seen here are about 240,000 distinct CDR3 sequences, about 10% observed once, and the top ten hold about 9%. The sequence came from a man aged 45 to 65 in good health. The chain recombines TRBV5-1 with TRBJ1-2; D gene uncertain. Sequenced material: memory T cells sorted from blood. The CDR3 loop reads CASSIYTGKNYGYTF. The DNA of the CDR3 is TGCGCCAGCAGCATATACACGGGGAAAAACTATGGCTACACCTTC.